This T cell receptor (beta chain) was profiled in a study of cytomegalovirus exposure and HLA in healthy donors. The study, taken as a whole, reports: A highly shared variant cluster was judged a likely technical artifact. In a later analysis, compared with equally common non-associated chains, HLA-associated beta chains were more expanded. When presence/absence was analysed, sequencing depth was taken to be roughly uniform across donors. An ancestry cluster, one associated with Asian ancestry, reportedly showed fewer N-insertions than the roughly 670-donor mean in a later analysis.

V gave up 3 bases and J gave up 0 bases, with 13 bases separating them. Germline V gives CDR1 WNHNN, CDR2 SYGVQD (reference sequence). This CDR3 comprises 16 residues. Worth noting for this clone: Its antigen is not identified.

PCR primers comprised 60 Vbeta and 13 Jbeta primers. Assay: immunoSEQ multiplex PCR; the TCRdb copy retains only in-frame clones and omits some. The record lists 150,000 to 200,000 clones, of which the ten most abundant hold about 6.5%. The chain is built from TRBV10-1 and TRBJ2-3; D gene uncertain. Specimen: PBMCs. This receptor was obtained from a man aged 30 to 45 in good health and CMV-seronegative. The chain's CDR3 is CASSDQVTTSTDTQYF. In nucleotides, the CDR3 is TGCGCCAGCAGTGATCAGGTGACCACTAGCACAGATACGCAGTATTTT.